Detailed here is one TCR beta chain. Some clones are missing from TCRdb's copy, which holds only in-frame ones; the method was immunoSEQ multiplex PCR. The data hold 250,000 to 300,000 clones, with 75% to 90% observed a single time. This record comes from a study of blood T cell repertoires in COVID-19. Study as a whole: COVID-19 samples, acute and convalescent, were from the United States, Italy and Spain.

V shed 2 bases and J 7 bases; nucleotides not matched to a gene: 7. Germline lookup yields CDR1 SGHAT and CDR2 FQNNGV. This CDR3 has 15 residues. The sequenced material came from peripheral blood. The chain has TRBV11-2 and TRBJ2-1; 8 nucleotides match TRBD2. The origin of this receptor is a woman aged 45-65 years who had recovered from COVID-19. The CDR3: CASSLSRGVGNEQFF. For the CDR3, the DNA is TGTGCCAGCAGCTTATCGCGGGGGGTGGGGAATGAGCAGTTCTTC.